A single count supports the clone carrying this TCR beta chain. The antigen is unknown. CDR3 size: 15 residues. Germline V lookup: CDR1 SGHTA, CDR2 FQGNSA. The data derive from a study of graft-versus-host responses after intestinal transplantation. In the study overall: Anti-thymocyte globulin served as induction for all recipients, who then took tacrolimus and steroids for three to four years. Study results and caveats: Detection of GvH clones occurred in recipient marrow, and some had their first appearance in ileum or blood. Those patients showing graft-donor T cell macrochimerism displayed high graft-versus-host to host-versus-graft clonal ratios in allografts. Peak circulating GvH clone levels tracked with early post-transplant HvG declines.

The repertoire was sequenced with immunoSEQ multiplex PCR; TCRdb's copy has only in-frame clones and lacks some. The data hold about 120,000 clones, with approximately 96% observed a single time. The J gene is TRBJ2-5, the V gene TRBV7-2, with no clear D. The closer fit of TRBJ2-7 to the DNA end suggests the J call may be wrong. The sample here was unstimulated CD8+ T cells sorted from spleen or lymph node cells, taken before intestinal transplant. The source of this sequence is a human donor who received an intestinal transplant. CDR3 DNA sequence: TGTGCCAGCAGCTTAGTCCGTGACCGCCCCTACGAGCAGTACTTC. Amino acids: CASSLVRDRPYEQYF.